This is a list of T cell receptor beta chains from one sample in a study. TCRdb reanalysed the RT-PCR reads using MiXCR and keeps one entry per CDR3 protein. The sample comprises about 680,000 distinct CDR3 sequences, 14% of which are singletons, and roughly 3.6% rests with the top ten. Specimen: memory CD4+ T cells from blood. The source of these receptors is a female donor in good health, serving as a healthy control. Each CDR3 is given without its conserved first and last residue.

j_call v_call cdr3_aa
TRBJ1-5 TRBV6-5 ASSEGGAINQPQH
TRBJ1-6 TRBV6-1 ASSDSRDGYNSPLH
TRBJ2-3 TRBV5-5 ASSLASLGAGDTQY
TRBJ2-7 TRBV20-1 SATNPDRSYEQY
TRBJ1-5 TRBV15 ATSSADGQAYQPQH
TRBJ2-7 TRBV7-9 ASSPYVASGREEQY
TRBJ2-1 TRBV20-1 SAGRTSRYNEQF
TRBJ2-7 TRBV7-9 ASSGTSGGFYEQY
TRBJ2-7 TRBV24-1 ATSEGTGTGAYEQY
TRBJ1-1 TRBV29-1 SAFSWEGGNTEAF
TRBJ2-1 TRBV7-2 ASSSIRRGGRARVSYNEQF
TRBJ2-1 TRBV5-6 ASSRTLARHEQF
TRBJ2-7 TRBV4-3 ASSYGFGQGNYKQY
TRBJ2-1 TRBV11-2 ASSQNRNEQF
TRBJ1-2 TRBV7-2 ASSLEIGAAGVYGYT